The entry below describes one T cell receptor (beta chain). Time point meaning: baseline, week 1 (first vaccination visit). Treatment noted: pre-vaccination baseline after standard-of-care therapy. New WHO grade 3 or 4 astrocytomas that were IDH1-mutant and ATRX-lost occurred in the donors. Germline values: CDR1 SGHAT, CDR2 FQNNGV. V dropped 5 bases and J dropped 0 bases, with 13 bases sitting between them. This CDR3 contains 15 residues. The data derive from a study of a mutant IDH1 vaccine in newly diagnosed glioma. Study context: Treated patients were around 62% male, roughly 38% female, mean age about 41 years. Pretreatment consisted of radiotherapy, temozolomide, or both, with most receiving both.

Clones were read by immunoSEQ multiplex PCR, and TCRdb kept only the in-frame ones, dropping some. The sample records around 88,000 clones, about four fifths being singletons. The clonotype was recovered from a man aged 40-49 years with glioma. The J gene is TRBJ1-2, the V gene TRBV11-2, with D hard to call. The sample was PBMCs, taken from a glioma patient treated with radiotherapy, temozolomide or both. CDR3 sequence (DNA): TGTGCCAGCAGCCCACGGGCCCTTACTAACTATGGCTACACCTTC. Its protein product is CASSPRALTNYGYTF.